A selection of T cell receptor beta chains follows, all from one sample in a study of graft-versus-host responses after intestinal transplantation. No antigens are known for them. TCRdb's table, derived via immunoSEQ multiplex PCR, lists solely in-frame clones and lacks some. The sample records roughly 110,000 clones, approximately 90% being singletons. This specimen consisted of unstimulated CD4+ T cells sorted from spleen or lymph node cells, obtained before transplant. These receptors were obtained from a human donor who was the organ donor for an intestinal transplant. The CDR3 runs from the conserved cysteine through the conserved F or W. D genes are given only for firm matches. Clone size is stated in some rows and not others, as once, few, many or a class when expanded.

J,D,length,size,V,DNA,CDR3
TRBJ2-7,TRBD1,15,once,TRBV19,TGTGCCAGTATGAGCACTGGGACAGGGGTATACGAGCAGTACTTC,CASMSTGTGVYEQYF
TRBJ2-7,-,15,-,TRBV7-9,TGTGCCAGCAGCCGCGCCCACGGGAGATCCTACGAGCAGTACTTC,CASSRAHGRSYEQYF
TRBJ2-3,-,15,-,TRBV6-5,TGTGCCAGCAGTTACAGGGACGGACTCACAGATACGCAGTATTTT,CASSYRDGLTDTQYF
TRBJ2-1,-,14,-,TRBV30,TGTGCCTGGGGGGTCTCCTCCCAGGGCGGTGAGCAGTTCTTC,CAWGVSSQGGEQFF
TRBJ2-1,TRBD1,13,-,TRBV30,TGTGCCTGGAGTGGACAGGGGCCCAATGAGCAGTTCTTC,CAWSGQGPNEQFF
TRBJ2-7,-,15,-,TRBV9,TGTGCCAGCAGCCCCGTGACCTACCCTAGCGACGAGCAGTACTTC,CASSPVTYPSDEQYF
TRBJ2-3,-,15,-,TRBV21-1,TGTGCCAGCAGCAATTGTTGGTGGAGCACAGATACGCAGTATTTT,CASSNCWWSTDTQYF
TRBJ1-1,-,14,-,TRBV5-1,TGCGCCAGCAGCCAAAGGGTTGGCGGCACTGAAGCTTTCTTT,CASSQRVGGTEAFF
TRBJ1-1,TRBD1,13,-,TRBV6-4,TGTGCCAGCAGTACGGACAGGGACACTGAAGCTTTCTTT,CASSTDRDTEAFF
TRBJ2-7,TRBD2,14,few,TRBV2,TGTGCCAGCAGGGTAGCGGGAGGGCTGGCCGAGCAGTACTTC,CASRVAGGLAEQYF
TRBJ2-2,-,15,-,TRBV5-1,TGCGCCAGCAGCTTGGGACTGACCCCCATCGGGGAGCTGTTTTTT,CASSLGLTPIGELFF
TRBJ1-2,-,16,-,TRBV28,TGTGCCAGCAGTTTAATTCCCCCCCAGACTAACTATGGCTACACCTTC,CASSLIPPQTNYGYTF
TRBJ1-2,-,12,once,TRBV5-5,TGTGCCAGCAGCTTCGATTTATATGGCTACACCTTC,CASSFDLYGYTF
TRBJ1-4,-,15,once,TRBV9,TGTGCCAGCAGCGAATACAGGGACTCTAATGAAAAACTGTTTTTT,CASSEYRDSNEKLFF
TRBJ2-7,-,12,-,TRBV28,TGTGCCAGCAGGACTCGGGACTACGAGCAGTACTTC,CASRTRDYEQYF
TRBJ2-3,TRBD1,14,-,TRBV6-5,TGTGCCAGCAGTGGACAGGGGAGTAGAGATACGCAGTATTTT,CASSGQGSRDTQYF
TRBJ2-2,-,15,-,TRBV30,TGTGCCTGGAGTGTAATCGGGGGTGGTCCCGGGGAGCTGTTTTTT,CAWSVIGGGPGELFF
TRBJ2-7,TRBD2,15,once,TRBV10-2,TGCGCCAGCAGTGACCCGGGACTAGGGGGCTACGAGCAGTACTTC,CASSDPGLGGYEQYF
TRBJ1-5,-,15,-,TRBV19,TGTGCCAGTAGTATTTCGGGGGGCCTGGGTCAGCCCCAGCATTTT,CASSISGGLGQPQHF
TRBJ2-7,TRBD2,15,-,TRBV28,TGTGCCAGCAGTTTCGGTACTAGCGGAATATACGAGCAGTACTTC,CASSFGTSGIYEQYF
TRBJ2-5,-,16,-,TRBV18,TGTGCCAGCTCACCAGAGACAGGGAGGTACCAAGAGACCCAGTACTTC,CASSPETGRYQETQYF
TRBJ2-3,TRBD2,16,-,TRBV5-1,TGCGCCAGCAGCCAAAAACTAGCGGCTAGCACAGATACGCAGTATTTT,CASSQKLAASTDTQYF
TRBJ1-2,TRBD1,16,-,TRBV5-1,TGCGCCAGCAGCTCAAGGCGACAGGGGGAGAACTATGGCTACACCTTC,CASSSRRQGENYGYTF
TRBJ2-2,-,15,-,TRBV7-2,TGTGCCAGCAGCTTAGCGGGGATAGCACCCGGGGAGCTGTTTTTT,CASSLAGIAPGELFF
TRBJ2-5,-,13,-,TRBV15,TGTGCCACCAGCAGGGATGTCTTGGAGACCCAGTACTTC,CATSRDVLETQYF
TRBJ1-1,-,14,-,TRBV6-1,TGTGCCAGTGCTTACCAACAGGGCGGCACTGAAGCTTTCTTT,CASAYQQGGTEAFF
TRBJ2-7,TRBD1,16,-,TRBV27,TGTGCCAGGAAGGGGGTGTGGGACAGGGGCACCTACGAGCAGTACTTC,CARKGVWDRGTYEQYF
TRBJ1-1,-,13,once,TRBV5-7,TGTGCCAGCAGCTTATTCCCGGTGAGGGAAGCTTTCTTT,CASSLFPVREAFF
TRBJ1-2,TRBD1,13,-,TRBV19,TGTGCCAGTAGTGGACCGACAGGGTATGGCTACACCTTC,CASSGPTGYGYTF
TRBJ1-2,-,15,once,TRBV10-3,TGTGCCATCAGTGAAGGCAGGGGCTGGGCGTTTGGCTACACCTTC,CAISEGRGWAFGYTF
TRBJ1-6,-,13,-,TRBV6-1,TGTGCCAGCACAGGACAAGTAAATTCACCCCTCCACTTT,CASTGQVNSPLHF
TRBJ1-3,-,17,-,TRBV4-1,TGCGCCAGCAGCCAAGGGTCGGCTGGAGATCTTGGAAACACCATATATTTT,CASSQGSAGDLGNTIYF
TRBJ2-3,-,14,-,TRBV5-1,TGCGCCAGCAGCTTTAGGGTCCGAACCGATACGCAGTATTTT,CASSFRVRTDTQYF
TRBJ1-5,-,16,-,TRBV4-1,TGCGCCAGCAGCCAAGGACAGGCATATAGCAATCAGCCCCAGCATTTT,CASSQGQAYSNQPQHF
TRBJ1-4,-,14,-,TRBV6-5,TGTGCCAGCACGGTCCGGGGAGAGGGTGAAAAACTGTTTTTT,CASTVRGEGEKLFF
TRBJ1-4,TRBD1,14,-,TRBV2,TGTGCCAGCAGCGGGACAGGGTTTGGTGAAAAACTGTTTTTT,CASSGTGFGEKLFF
TRBJ2-2,-,14,-,TRBV6-5,TGTGCCAGCAGACCTCGACAGACCACCGGGGAGCTGTTTTTT,CASRPRQTTGELFF
TRBJ2-1,TRBD2,18,-,TRBV7-2,TGTGCCAGCAGCTCCGGACTAGCGGGAGGGTCCTCTTACAATGAGCAGTTCTTC,CASSSGLAGGSSYNEQFF
TRBJ1-1,-,13,once,TRBV6-6,TGTGCCAGCAGTTATGGGGGTTACACTGAAGCTTTCTTT,CASSYGGYTEAFF
TRBJ2-3,TRBD2,15,-,TRBV30,TGTGCCTGGACGCACCCGGGACTACACCCAGATACGCAGTATTTT,CAWTHPGLHPDTQYF
TRBJ2-5,-,12,-,TRBV29-1,TGCAGCGTTCCCTACAGGGAAGAGACCCAGTACTTC,CSVPYREETQYF
TRBJ2-3,-,15,once,TRBV9,TGTGCCAGCAGCGTACAGGGCTTGAGGACAGATACGCAGTATTTT,CASSVQGLRTDTQYF
TRBJ1-2,-,13,once,TRBV10-3,TGTGCCATCAGTGCTTGGGGGGAGTATGGCTACACCTTC,CAISAWGEYGYTF
TRBJ1-2,-,17,once,TRBV18,TGTGCCAGCTCACCGTTAGCGTTCGGCAGGGAGGTCTATGGCTACACCTTC,CASSPLAFGREVYGYTF
TRBJ1-5,-,14,-,TRBV30,TGTGCCTGGAGTTGGGCGGGGGCCGGTCAGCCCCAGCATTTT,CAWSWAGAGQPQHF
TRBJ2-3,TRBD2,19,-,TRBV9,TGTGCCAGCAGCGCGTCTTCACCGGGACTAGCGGGAGAGGAAGATACGCAGTATTTT,CASSASSPGLAGEEDTQYF
TRBJ2-7,TRBD2,15,-,TRBV5-4,TGTGCCAGCAGCCTCCTGAGCGGGAGGGTCGACGAGCAGTACTTC,CASSLLSGRVDEQYF
TRBJ2-3,-,12,-,TRBV10-3,TGTGCCATCAGTGAAGATATTGATACGCAGTATTTT,CAISEDIDTQYF
TRBJ2-7,TRBD1,14,-,TRBV5-5,TGTGCCAGCAGCCCGACAGGGGGAGTGAGCGAGCAGTACTTC,CASSPTGGVSEQYF
TRBJ2-5,-,13,-,TRBV4-2,TGTGCCAGCAGCCGGAGGGGCCAAGAGACCCAGTACTTC,CASSRRGQETQYF
TRBJ1-5,TRBD1,16,once,TRBV11-2,TGTGCCAGCAGCTTAGTGCCACCACAGGGGAGTCAGCCCCAGCATTTT,CASSLVPPQGSQPQHF
TRBJ2-1,-,16,-,TRBV7-8,TGTGCCAGCAGCCTCGTTGGGGGAGGCACCTACAATGAGCAGTTCTTC,CASSLVGGGTYNEQFF
TRBJ1-5,TRBD1,15,-,TRBV28,TGTGCCAGCAGTACAATGACAGGGGTTGGGCAGCCCCAGCATTTT,CASSTMTGVGQPQHF
TRBJ2-5,-,13,-,TRBV5-4,TGTGCCAGCAGCTTGCGCAGGGCAGAGACCCAGTACTTC,CASSLRRAETQYF